The 5 T cell receptor beta chains in this list originate from one sample, sequenced in a study of control samples from healthy donors and cancer patients. This table comes from immunoSEQ multiplex PCR, and its TCRdb copy is limited to in-frame clones, with some not included. Altogether roughly 100,000 clones are present, roughly 91% being singletons, with the ten largest covering about 7.8%. The specimen sequenced was blood. Receptors originate from a man aged 25 to 45 in good health.

This clone was detected once. J is TRBJ2-2 and V is TRBV20-1, with D possibly being TRBD1 (6 bases). The V gene's germline CDR1 is DFQATT and CDR2 SNEGSKA (reference sequence). This CDR3 is 14 amino acids long. The V end was cut by 3 bases, the J end by 6 bases, with 14 bases between. CDR3 nucleotide sequence: TGCAGTGCTAGTTCGGCAGGGGAATCCGGGGAGCTGTTTTTT. Amino acids: CSASSAGESGELFF.

The J gene is TRBJ1-3, the V gene TRBV28, with no clear D. V was clipped by 3 bases and J by 0 bases, with 6 bases between them. Germline values: CDR1 MDHEN, CDR2 SYDVKM. This CDR3 is 14 amino acids long. CDR3: CASSLFISGNTIYF. CDR3 in DNA: TGTGCCAGCAGTTTGTTCATCTCTGGAAACACCATATATTTT.

The V call is TRBV4-1, the J call TRBJ1-3, with unresolved D. The germline CDR1 and CDR2 sequences are MGHRA and YSYEKL. The CDR3 is 12 amino acids. Trimming took 1 base from V and 4 from J, leaving 2 bases between them. The CDR3 loop is CASSQVGNTIYF. Written as DNA, the CDR3 is TGCGCCAGCAGCCAAGTGGGAAACACCATATATTTT.

The rearrangement uses TRBV7-9 and TRBJ2-3, with no clear D. The ends were cut back, 3 bases at V and 6 bases at J, with 22 bases in the middle. CDR3 size: 17 residues. CDR1 SEHNR and CDR2 FQNEAQ come from the germline V gene (reference sequence). CDR3 sequence: CASSFLGSYSSSDTQYF. DNA of the CDR3: TGTGCCAGCAGCTTCCTCGGGTCTTACTCCTCTTCGGATACGCAGTATTTT.

This chain links TRBV19 with TRBJ1-1; D is undetermined. The CDR3 consists of 14 residues. CDR1 is LNHDA and CDR2 is SQIVND in the germline V gene (reference sequence). V lost 7 bases and J 7 bases, leaving 19 bases between the germline ends. In DNA form, the CDR3 reads TGTGCCAGTACTATCTGGAACCGCGGGCTTGAAGCTTTCTTT. It encodes CASTIWNRGLEAFF.